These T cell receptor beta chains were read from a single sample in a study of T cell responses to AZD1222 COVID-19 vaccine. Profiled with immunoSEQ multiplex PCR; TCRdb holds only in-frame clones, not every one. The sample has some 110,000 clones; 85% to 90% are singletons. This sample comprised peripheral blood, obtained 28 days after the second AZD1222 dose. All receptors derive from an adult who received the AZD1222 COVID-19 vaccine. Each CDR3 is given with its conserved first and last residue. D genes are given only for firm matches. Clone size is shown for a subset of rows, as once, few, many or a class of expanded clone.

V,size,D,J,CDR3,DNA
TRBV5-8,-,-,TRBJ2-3,CASSLPGADTQYF,TGTGCCAGCAGCTTGCCCGGGGCAGATACGCAGTATTTT
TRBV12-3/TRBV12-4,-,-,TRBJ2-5,CASRGTTRGTQYF,TGTGCCAGCAGGGGGACAACACGGGGAACCCAGTACTTC
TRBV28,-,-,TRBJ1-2,CASNYYGYTF,TGTGCCAGCAACTACTATGGCTACACCTTC
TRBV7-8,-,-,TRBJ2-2,CASSSFKNTGELFF,TGTGCCAGCAGCTCGTTTAAAAACACCGGGGAGCTGTTTTTT
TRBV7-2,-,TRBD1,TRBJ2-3,CASSLQQGATDTQYF,TGTGCCAGCAGCTTACAACAGGGGGCTACAGATACGCAGTATTTT
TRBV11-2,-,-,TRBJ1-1,CASSSGRGKGPLEAFF,TGTGCCAGCAGCTCCGGAAGGGGGAAGGGTCCCTTAGAAGCTTTCTTT
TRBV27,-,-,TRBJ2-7,CASSLSSGGPYEQYF,TGTGCCAGCAGTTTATCATCCGGGGGGCCCTACGAGCAGTACTTC
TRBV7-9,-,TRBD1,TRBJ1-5,CASSLQGENQPQHF,TGTGCCAGCAGCTTGCAGGGGGAGAATCAGCCCCAGCATTTT
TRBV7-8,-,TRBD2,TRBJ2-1,CASSSLAGARIESYNEQFF,TGTGCCAGCAGCTCCTTAGCGGGAGCGAGAATAGAATCCTACAATGAGCAGTTCTTC
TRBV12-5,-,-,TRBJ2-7,CASGLTGGHEQYF,TGTGCTAGTGGTTTGACGGGTGGGCACGAGCAGTACTTC
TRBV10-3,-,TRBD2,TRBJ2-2,CAISELAGVNTGELFF,TGTGCCATCAGTGAATTAGCGGGAGTTAACACCGGGGAGCTGTTTTTT
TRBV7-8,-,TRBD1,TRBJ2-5,CASSGWTGVKETQYF,TGTGCCAGCAGCGGGTGGACAGGCGTGAAAGAGACCCAGTACTTC
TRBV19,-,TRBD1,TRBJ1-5,CASSIRDRNQPQHF,TGTGCCAGTAGTATAAGGGACAGGAATCAGCCCCAGCATTTT
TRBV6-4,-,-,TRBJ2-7,CASSEVVGRTYEQYF,TGTGCCAGCAGTGAAGTAGTAGGCCGAACTTACGAGCAGTACTTC
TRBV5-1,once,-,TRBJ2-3,CASSLRGTSTDTQYF,TGCGCCAGCAGCTTACGCGGGACTAGCACAGATACGCAGTATTTT
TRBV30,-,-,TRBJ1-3,CAWSGRDSYTIYF,TGTGCCTGGAGTGGCCGGGACTCGTACACCATATATTTT
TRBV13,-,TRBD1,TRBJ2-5,CASSSTDRGGQETQYF,TGTGCCAGCAGCTCCACGGACAGGGGAGGGCAGGAGACCCAGTACTTC
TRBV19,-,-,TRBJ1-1,CASSIEAGPEAFF,TGTGCCAGTAGTATAGAGGCGGGCCCTGAAGCTTTCTTT
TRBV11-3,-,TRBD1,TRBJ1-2,CASGWGDSLYGYTF,TGTGCCAGCGGCTGGGGGGACAGCCTCTATGGCTACACCTTC
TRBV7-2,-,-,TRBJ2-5,CASSSPTPQETQYF,TGTGCCAGCAGCTCTCCGACACCGCAAGAGACCCAGTACTTC
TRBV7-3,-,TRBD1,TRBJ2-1,CASSPRQGTYNEQFF,TGTGCCAGCAGCCCGAGACAGGGGACCTACAATGAGCAGTTCTTC
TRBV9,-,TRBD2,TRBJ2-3,CASSVVRAGGLADTQYF,TGTGCCAGCAGCGTAGTCCGAGCGGGGGGCCTCGCAGATACGCAGTATTTT
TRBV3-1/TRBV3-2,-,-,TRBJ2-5,CASSQDRRETQYF,TGTGCCAGCAGCCAAGATCGAAGGGAGACCCAGTACTTC
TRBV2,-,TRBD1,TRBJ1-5,CASRGQAGNQPQHF,TGTGCCAGCAGAGGACAGGCCGGCAATCAGCCCCAGCATTTT
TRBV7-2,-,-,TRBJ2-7,CASSLGGHPYEQYF,TGTGCCAGCAGCTTAGGGGGTCACCCCTACGAGCAGTACTTC
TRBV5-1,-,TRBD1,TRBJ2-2,CASSWGTGVQLSGELFF,TGCGCCAGCAGCTGGGGGACAGGGGTCCAACTATCCGGGGAGCTGTTTTTT
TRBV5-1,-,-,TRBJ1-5,CASRFPMSQHF,TGCGCCAGCAGGTTCCCCATGTCCCAGCATTTT
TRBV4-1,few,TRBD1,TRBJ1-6,CASSLQPGQGNSPLHF,TGCGCCAGCAGCCTCCAGCCGGGACAGGGAAATTCACCCCTCCACTTT
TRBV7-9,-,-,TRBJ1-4,CASSPPGGGGNEKLFF,TGTGCCAGCAGCCCCCCGGGTGGGGGAGGTAATGAAAAACTGTTTTTT
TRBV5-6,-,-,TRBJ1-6,CASSLVGGNASPLHF,TGTGCCAGCAGCTTGGTGGGGGGTAATGCTTCACCCCTCCACTTT
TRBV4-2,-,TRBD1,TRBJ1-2,CASSQDPDRVNGYTF,TGTGCCAGCAGCCAAGATCCCGACAGGGTTAATGGCTACACCTTC
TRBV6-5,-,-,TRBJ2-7,CASSSTGSDYEQYF,TGTGCCAGCAGCTCCACTGGGTCGGACTACGAGCAGTACTTC
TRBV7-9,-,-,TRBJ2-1,CASRPAYRDHNEQFF,TGTGCCAGCAGGCCGGCTTACAGGGACCACAATGAGCAGTTCTTC
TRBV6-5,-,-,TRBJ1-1,CASSSPGSRAFF,TGTGCCAGCAGTTCCCCCGGGTCAAGGGCTTTCTTT
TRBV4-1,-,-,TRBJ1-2,CASSQNTKSPNYGYTF,TGCGCCAGCAGCCAAAACACAAAGTCTCCTAACTATGGCTACACCTTC
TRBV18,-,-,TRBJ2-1,CASSPLDRLAHNEQFF,TGTGCCAGCTCACCCCTAGACCGCTTAGCGCACAATGAGCAGTTCTTC
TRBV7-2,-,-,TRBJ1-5,CASSLGSQGLRNQPQHF,TGTGCCAGCAGCTTGGGATCACAGGGACTTCGGAATCAGCCCCAGCATTTT
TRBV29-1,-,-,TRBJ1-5,CSVFSGDQPQHF,TGCAGCGTTTTTTCAGGGGATCAGCCCCAGCATTTT
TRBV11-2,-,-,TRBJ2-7,CASSLGQDGIYEQYF,TGTGCCAGCAGCTTAGGACAGGATGGCATCTACGAGCAGTACTTC
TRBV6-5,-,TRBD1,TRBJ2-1,CASTGDRVYNEQFF,TGTGCCAGCACTGGGGACAGGGTTTACAATGAGCAGTTCTTC
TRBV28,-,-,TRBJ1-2,CASTGTLYGYTF,TGTGCCAGCACAGGAACCCTCTATGGCTACACCTTC
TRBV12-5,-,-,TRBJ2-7,CASGPGPGSEQYF,TGTGCTAGTGGCCCCGGTCCTGGGTCCGAGCAGTACTTC
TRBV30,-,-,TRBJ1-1,CAPRGGNTEAFF,TGTGCCCCCCGGGGGGGGAACACTGAAGCTTTCTTT
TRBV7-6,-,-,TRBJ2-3,CASSLAMRDTQYF,TGTGCCAGCAGCTTAGCGATGAGGGATACGCAGTATTTT
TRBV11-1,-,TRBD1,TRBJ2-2,CASRPQGKGELFF,TGTGCCAGCAGACCACAGGGGAAGGGGGAGCTGTTTTTT
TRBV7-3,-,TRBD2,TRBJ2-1,CASSSLAGGRSSYNEQFF,TGTGCCAGCAGCTCATTAGCGGGGGGTCGGAGCTCCTACAATGAGCAGTTCTTC
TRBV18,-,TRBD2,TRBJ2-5,CASSPLGPAGGRQETQYF,TGTGCCAGCTCACCATTGGGGCCAGCGGGGGGTCGACAAGAGACCCAGTACTTC
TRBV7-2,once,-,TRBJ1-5,CASSLADTISNQPQHF,TGTGCCAGCAGCTTGGCCGACACAATCAGTAATCAGCCCCAGCATTTT
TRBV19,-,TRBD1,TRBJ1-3,CASSDTLGQGHTIYF,TGTGCCAGTAGCGATACACTCGGACAGGGACACACCATATATTTT
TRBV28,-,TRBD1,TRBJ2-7,CASRWDSSYEQYF,TGTGCCAGCAGATGGGACAGTTCCTACGAGCAGTACTTC